The rows below give T cell receptor beta chains drawn from one sample of a study of T cell repertoires in cytomegalovirus infection. These receptors lack a known antigen. TCRdb re-called the reads with MiXCR, one entry per CDR3 protein. The sample has some 920,000 distinct CDR3 sequences, approximately 32% seen once; the top ten hold around an eighth. The sequencing here drew on cultured CD8+ T cells from PBMCs, taken from culture after CMV antigen stimulation. These receptors were taken from a human donor in good health (CMV status not recorded). Some clones in this sample may be carry-over from other donors' samples. The CDR3 runs from the conserved cysteine through the conserved F or W. A D gene is named only where the DNA matches it firmly. Expanded clones get a size class; other rows say once, few or many, or leave the size out.

V gene	J gene	D gene	clone size	CDR3 DNA	CDR3 protein
TRBV28	TRBJ2-3	-	few	TGTGCCAGCAGTCTCTACAGGGATGGAACAGATACGCAGTATTTT	CASSLYRDGTDTQYF
TRBV6-5	TRBJ2-5	-	-	TGTGCCAGCAGTTGGTTGGAGACCCAGTACTTC	CASSWLETQYF
TRBV11-1	TRBJ2-1	TRBD2	few	TGTGCCAGCAGCTTAGAGGGGACTAGCGTCGCTTACAATGAGCAGTTCTTC	CASSLEGTSVAYNEQFF
TRBV6-2/TRBV6-3	TRBJ1-1	-	-	TGTGCCAGCAGTTATACCTCGAAAGGGGCGACCGTTTGTTTT	CASSYTSKGATVCF
TRBV29-1	TRBJ2-6	TRBD1	-	TGCAGCGGACTGGACAGGGACCTTTCTGGGGCCAACGTCCTGACTTTC	CSGLDRDLSGANVLTF
TRBV6-5	TRBJ2-3	TRBD2	-	TGTGCCAGCAGTTACTCCGCCGTGAAGCGGGGGGGCACAGATACGCAGTATTTT	CASSYSAVKRGGTDTQYF
TRBV28	TRBJ1-1	-	few	TGTGCCAGCAGTGAACGTGGACCCCATGCTGAAGCTTTCTTT	CASSERGPHAEAFF
TRBV24-1	TRBJ2-2	-	few	TGTGCCACCAGTGATTTGAAGGTGGGGACCGGGGAGCTGTTTTTT	CATSDLKVGTGELFF
TRBV6-6	TRBJ2-2	-	-	TGTGCCAGCGCCCAGGACAGGCGGGGCGGGGAGCTGTTTTTT	CASAQDRRGGELFF
TRBV25-1	TRBJ1-1	-	few	TGTGCCAGCAGTGAAACCCGGGGTGAAGCTTTCTTT	CASSETRGEAFF
TRBV7-9	TRBJ2-6	-	-	TGTGCCAGCAGCTTAAACGAGGGTGCCGGGGCCAACGTCCTGACTTTC	CASSLNEGAGANVLTF
TRBV20-1	TRBJ1-6	-	-	TGCAGTGCTAGAGATGAACGGGGACTCTATAATTCACCCCTCCACTTT	CSARDERGLYNSPLHF
TRBV7-9	TRBJ1-2	-	many	TGTGCCAGCAGCTTAGTCGGCGGACGGAGCTATGGCTACACCTTC	CASSLVGGRSYGYTF
TRBV7-6	TRBJ2-1	TRBD1	many	TGTGCCAGCAGCCCCAGGGGACAGGGATACAATGAGCAGTTCTTC	CASSPRGQGYNEQFF
TRBV27	TRBJ2-3	-	few	TGTGCCAGCAGCCTCCGAGACAGGTCCACAGATACGCAGTATTTT	CASSLRDRSTDTQYF
TRBV4-1	TRBJ1-1	-	few	TGCGCCAGCAGCCCCGCAGCGGTGAACACTGAAGCTTTCTTT	CASSPAAVNTEAFF
TRBV6-2/TRBV6-3	TRBJ1-5	-	few	TGTGCCAGCGCCGCTAGCAATCAGCCCCAGCATTTT	CASAASNQPQHF
TRBV12-3/TRBV12-4	TRBJ2-3	TRBD2	few	TGTGCCAGCAGTTTAGGGGCGGGGGGGCCTGATACGCAGTATTTT	CASSLGAGGPDTQYF
TRBV7-2	TRBJ1-1	-	many	TGTGCCAGCAGCTTATGGGGCGGGGGCATGAACACTGAAGCTTTCTTT	CASSLWGGGMNTEAFF
TRBV19	TRBJ1-3	-	-	TGTGCCAGTAAAGGGGACTCTGGAAACACCATATATTTT	CASKGDSGNTIYF
TRBV7-2	TRBJ1-2	TRBD1	many	TGTGCCAGCAGCTTGGAGGGGGCGAGGGGAGCTAACTATGGCTACACCTTC	CASSLEGARGANYGYTF
TRBV4-3	TRBJ1-1	TRBD1	-	TGCGCCAGCAGCCAAGGGGACAGGGGGCTCTTGGGGAGCACTGAAGCTTTCTTT	CASSQGDRGLLGSTEAFF